One and the same sample provided the 21 T cell receptor beta chains below, sequenced in a study of T cells in Graves' hyperthyroidism and ophthalmopathy. Amplification yielded TCR beta CDR3 regions, with RNA transcripts as the source. The TCR CDR3 was amplified in a first-round RT-PCR using the HTBI primer set. Each CDR3 protein gets one entry after TCRdb re-called the multiplex PCR reads with MiXCR. The table lists about 280,000 distinct CDR3 sequences, 25% to 30% of them singletons, with about a quarter in the top ten. Sequencing was carried out using blood. All receptors derive from a middle-aged man with Graves' hyperthyroidism that later progressed to Graves' ophthalmopathy.

This clonotype appeared many times. The chain has TRBV2 and TRBJ2-7; tentative D call: TRBD1 (5 bases). Germline CDR1 is SNHLY and CDR2 is FYNNEI. The CDR3 runs to 13 residues. Trimming cost V 8 bases and J 6 bases, with 17 bases left between them. Written as DNA, the CDR3 is TGTGCCAGCGTTCGGCAGGGAATGGGCGAGCAGTACTTC. Its translation is CASVRQGMGEQYF.

As for this clonotype: A read error may account for a junction end that differs from germline. J is TRBJ1-1 and V is TRBV30; tentative D call: TRBD1 (5 bases). CDR3 length: 14 residues. CDR1 GTSNPN and CDR2 SVGIG come from the germline V gene (reference sequence). CDR3 nucleotides: TGTGCCTGGAGTGTAGGGGTAGCGAACTCTGAAGCTTTCTTT. This gives the protein CAWSVGVANSEAFF.

This clonotype was seen ten or more times. This chain joins TRBV12-3 or TRBV12-4 and TRBJ1-1, with D possibly matching TRBD1 (6 bases). The CDR3 has 14 residues. Trimming removed 7 bases from V and 5 bases from J, with 17 bases in between. CDR3 nucleotide sequence: TGTGCCAGCATCCTAGGGGGGGCGAGGACTGAAGCTTTCTTT. This translates into CASILGGARTEAFF.

This clonotype came up many times. The rearrangement uses TRBV2 and TRBJ2-2, with TRBD1 matching 7 bases. Germline V CDR1 and CDR2: SNHLY, FYNNEI. Trimming at V came to 8 bases and at J to 2 bases, leaving 11 bases not matched to a gene. The CDR3 runs to 16 residues. As DNA, the CDR3 is TGTGCCAGCGCCCGTGAGCAGGGGGTAAACACCGGGGAGCTGTTTTTT. It yields the protein CASAREQGVNTGELFF.

The chain is built from TRBV12-3 or TRBV12-4 and TRBJ2-7, with a possible D match to TRBD2 (5 bases). Trimming pared 7 bases from V and 3 bases from J, leaving 16 bases between. The CDR3 has 14 residues. Written as DNA, the CDR3 is TGTGCCAGCAACTACTTTGGACTCTACTACGAGCAGTACTTC. Translating gives CASNYFGLYYEQYF.

This clonotype was observed many times. J is TRBJ1-5 and V is TRBV7-6; 8 bases agree with TRBD1. V lost 0 bases and J lost 4; bases outside the gene matches: 5. This CDR3 region has 16 residues. From germline, CDR1 is SGHVS and CDR2 FNYEAQ. The CDR3 reads CASSLALGQENQPQHF. CDR3 nucleotides: TGTGCCAGCAGCTTAGCGCTGGGACAGGAAAATCAGCCCCAGCATTTT.

This clonotype was seen at least ten times. V and J are TRBV11-2 and TRBJ2-2; D gene uncertain. Trimming took 1 base from V and 1 from J, leaving 4 bases between them. The CDR3 runs 14 residues. The germline gives CDR1 SGHAT, CDR2 FQNNGV. The CDR3 region is CASSLGLNTGELFF. The CDR3 nucleotides read TGTGCCAGCAGCTTAGGACTGAACACCGGGGAGCTGTTTTTT.

This clonotype has a count of ten or more. V usage is TRBV5-6 and J usage is TRBJ2-5; 8 nucleotides line up with TRBD2. V was clipped by 4 bases and J by 2 bases; unmatched bases: 7. Germline V gene data show CDR1 as SGHDT and CDR2 as YYEEEE. CDR3 length: 15 amino acids. The CDR3 coding sequence is TGTGCCAGCAGCAATTTTTTAGCGGGACAAGAGACCCAGTACTTC. It yields the protein CASSNFLAGQETQYF.

This clonotype was seen repeatedly, ten times or more. The chain carries TRBV12-3 or TRBV12-4 and TRBJ2-7, with TRBD2 matching 10 bases. Losses at the gene ends were 1 base for V and 6 bases for J; bases not matched to a gene: 12. The CDR3 loop spans 17 amino acids. CDR3 loop: CASSLGLAGVKGREQYF. CDR3 in DNA: TGTGCCAGCAGTTTAGGGCTAGCGGGAGTTAAAGGGCGCGAGCAGTACTTC.

This clonotype occurred many times. The rearrangement uses TRBV7-2 and TRBJ1-1, with a possible D match to TRBD1 (6 bases). The germline V gene has CDR1 SGHTA and CDR2 FQGNSA. V was trimmed by 5 bases and J by 4 bases, leaving 20 bases between them. This CDR3 has 16 residues. This CDR3 is CASSPGTSTRTTEAFF. The CDR3 DNA follows: TGTGCCAGCAGCCCAGGGACAAGCACTAGGACCACTGAAGCTTTCTTT.

This clonotype occurred many times. The chain is built from TRBV6-5 and TRBJ1-2; 8 positions match TRBD1. The CDR3 is 14 amino acids. The V gene's germline CDR1 is MNHEY and CDR2 SVGAGI. V trimming: 8 bases; J trimming: 2 bases; junction bases outside the gene matches: 7. This CDR3 is CASRSGGANYGYTF. The CDR3 bases are TGTGCCAGCCGTTCAGGGGGCGCAAACTATGGCTACACCTTC.

The chain has TRBV6-1 and TRBJ1-5; D unclear. CDR3 length: 15 residues. V gave up 2 bases and J gave up 5 bases, with 13 bases separating them. The V gene's germline CDR1 is MNHNS and CDR2 SASEGT. The chain's CDR3 is CASSELGGGYQPQHF. DNA for the CDR3: TGTGCCAGCAGTGAACTTGGAGGAGGATATCAGCCCCAGCATTTT.

V and J are TRBV6-1 and TRBJ2-7; no clear D gene. This CDR3 has 16 amino acids. Trimming shortened V by 3 bases and J by 5 bases, and 20 bases separated the two germline ends. The germline gives CDR1 MNHNS, CDR2 SASEGT. CDR3 protein: CASSDQAGATVDEQYF. CDR3 in DNA: TGTGCCAGCAGTGACCAGGCAGGCGCAACGGTCGACGAGCAGTACTTC.

The chain links TRBV7-2 to TRBJ1-5; TRBD1 agrees at 7 bases. Germline CDR1 SGHTA, CDR2 FQGNSA. This CDR3 spans 15 amino acids. V dropped 1 base and J dropped 3; count of bases not matched to a gene: 3. Here the CDR3 DNA reads TGTGCCAGCAGCTTAGGGGGACAGTACAATCAGCCCCAGCATTTT. Its protein is CASSLGGQYNQPQHF. The entire variable domain, with the rest obtained from reference TRBV7-2 and TRBJ1-5, is as follows: GAGVSQSPSNKVTEKGKDVELRCDPISGHTALYWYRQSLGQGLEFLIYFQGNSAPDKSGLPSDRFSAERTGGSVSTLTIQRTQQEDSAVYLCASSLGGQYNQPQHFGDGTRLSIL.

This clonotype was observed at least ten times. The rearrangement joins TRBV25-1 to TRBJ2-6, with TRBD2 as a possible D gene (5 bases). Germline values: CDR1 MGHDK, CDR2 SYGVNS. V lost 4 bases and J lost 0, with 10 bases in between. This CDR3 comprises 16 residues. The CDR3, as DNA: TGTGCCAGCAGTGCGGACTTATACTCTGGGGCCAACGTCCTGACTTTC. This gives the protein CASSADLYSGANVLTF.

Many counts were recorded for this clonotype. V gene TRBV29-1 combines with J gene TRBJ2-5, with D perhaps matching TRBD2 (6 bases). V lost 4 bases to trimming and J lost 2 bases, with 23 bases between them. CDR3 length: 17 residues. The germline V gene has CDR1 SQVTM and CDR2 ANQGSEA. The CDR3 reads CSVVTPGGRGGQETQYF. In nucleotides, the CDR3 is TGCAGCGTTGTGACGCCAGGAGGCCGTGGGGGGCAAGAGACCCAGTACTTC.

This clonotype was counted between two and nine times. V usage is TRBV6-1 and J usage is TRBJ2-7, with D possibly matching TRBD2 (5 bases). Germline loops: CDR1 MNHNS, CDR2 SASEGT. The CDR3 totals 15 residues. Trimming removed 6 bases at V and 2 bases at J, with 17 bases between. The CDR3 DNA reads as TGTGCCAGCAGGCCACGTGGGGAGATTGCCTACGAGCAGTACTTC. This sequence encodes CASRPRGEIAYEQYF.

The table lists this clonotype with many counts. V usage is TRBV30 and J usage is TRBJ2-1, with 12 bases aligning to TRBD2. Germline V gene lookup returns CDR1 GTSNPN and CDR2 SVGIG (reference sequence). Unmatched junction bases numbered 5, after V lost 2 bases and J lost 6 bases. The CDR3 has 15 residues. The CDR3, as DNA: TGTGCCTGGAGTTTGGGACTAGCGGGTGTCAATGAGCAGTTCTTC. Translating gives CAWSLGLAGVNEQFF.

In its sample, this clonotype was seen many times. The V call is TRBV6-5, the J call TRBJ1-2, with TRBD1 matching over 9 bases. This CDR3 is 16 amino acids long. Germline V lookup: CDR1 MNHEY, CDR2 SVGAGI. V was pared by 4 bases and J by 0 bases, with 6 bases of the junction left unmatched. The CDR3 here is CASSLAGTGTNYGYTF. In nucleotides, the CDR3 is TGTGCCAGCAGTTTGGCCGGGACAGGGACTAACTATGGCTACACCTTC.

The rearrangement links TRBV20-1 to TRBJ2-5; 10 bases are shared with TRBD2. The CDR3 runs to 17 residues. Germline values: CDR1 DFQATT, CDR2 SNEGSKA (reference sequence). After removal of 5 bases from V and 4 bases from J, the junction contained 16 bases not matched to a gene. In nucleotides, the CDR3 is TGCAGTGCTCTAGGGGCTAGCGGGAGTCGGGCAGTAGAGACCCAGTACTTC. As protein: CSALGASGSRAVETQYF.

This clonotype has a count of ten or more. V gene TRBV20-1 combines with J gene TRBJ2-7; D might be TRBD1 (5 bases). This CDR3 has 14 amino acids. Per germline, CDR1 DFQATT and CDR2 SNEGSKA (reference sequence). V shed 6 bases and J shed 0 bases, with 15 bases lying between them. The CDR3 nucleotides read TGCAGTGCAGCAGATGGGGCCAGCTCCTACGAGCAGTACTTC. Its translation is CSAADGASSYEQYF.